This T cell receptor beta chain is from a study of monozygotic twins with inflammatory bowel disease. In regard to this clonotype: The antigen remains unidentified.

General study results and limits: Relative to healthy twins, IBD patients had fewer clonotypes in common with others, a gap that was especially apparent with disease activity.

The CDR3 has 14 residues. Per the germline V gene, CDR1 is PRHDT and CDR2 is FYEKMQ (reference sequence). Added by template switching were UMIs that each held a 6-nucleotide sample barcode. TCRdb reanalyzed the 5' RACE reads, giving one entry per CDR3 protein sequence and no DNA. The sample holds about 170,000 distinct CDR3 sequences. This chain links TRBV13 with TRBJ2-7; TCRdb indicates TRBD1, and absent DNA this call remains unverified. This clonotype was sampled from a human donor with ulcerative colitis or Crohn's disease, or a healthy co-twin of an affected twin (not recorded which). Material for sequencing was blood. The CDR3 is CASSRDRRANEQYF.